Only a few counts were recorded for the clone carrying this T cell receptor beta chain. The CDR3 length is 13 residues. Per the germline V gene, CDR1 is SEHNR and CDR2 is FQNEAQ (reference sequence). V lost 1 base and J lost 8, with 9 bases in between. Sequenced by immunoSEQ multiplex PCR; TCRdb stores in-frame clones only, minus some. Here the sample spans 5,600 or so clones, around half being singletons. These data are taken from a study of sequential checkpoint blockade in melanoma. At the level of the study: Patients were randomized 1:1 to nivolumab-then-ipilimumab or ipilimumab-then-nivolumab first-line.

As for treatment: randomized to nivolumab then ipilimumab (arm A) or the reverse (arm B). Patients had received no earlier DNA-damaging chemotherapy. Live CD3+CD8+ CD19− CD56− cells were sorted from PBMCs. This receptor was obtained from a human donor with melanoma. The sample here was CD8+ T cells sorted from blood (inferred from file names), taken from a patient given nivolumab and ipilimumab in sequence. The chain uses TRBV7-9 and TRBJ2-1; the D gene is possibly TRBD2 (5 bases). DNA for the CDR3: TGTGCCAGCAGCTTAGGGAGCGGTGATGAGCAGTTCTTC. This translates into CASSLGSGDEQFF.